The sequence of this TCR beta chain was determined in a study of CD8 T cells in Susac syndrome. The trim removed 2 bases at V and 5 bases at J, leaving 4 bases unmatched. Germline CDR1 SGHNT, CDR2 YYREEE (reference sequence). The CDR3 covers 14 residues. Findings of the study overall: TCR sequencing and HLA analysis covered a relatively small number of individuals. The CD4+ T cell repertoires of Susac syndrome were found to show no clonal expansion.

Random hexamers were used to reverse transcribe roughly 0.45 to 1 ug of RNA. TCR beta CDR3 was amplified by immunoSEQ covering 54 Vbeta and 13 Jbeta. TCRdb independently ran MiXCR on the immunoSEQ multiplex PCR reads; one entry per CDR3 protein. The sample carries about 140,000 distinct CDR3 sequences, roughly 94% recorded once. TEMRA cells were FACS-enriched, with CD8+ and CD4+ T cells isolated negatively. In regard to this clonotype: No antigen is known for it.

V usage is TRBV5-4 and J usage is TRBJ2-7; TRBD1 aligns across 10 bases. The receptor comes from a human donor with Susac syndrome. Sequenced: CD4+ T cells from PBMCs. Here the CDR3 DNA reads TGTGCCAGCAGCTTCCGGGACAGGGGCCACGAGCAGTACTTC. Translated, it gives CASSFRDRGHEQYF.